Below, 19 T cell receptor beta chains from the same sample are listed, as sequenced in a study of cytomegalovirus exposure and HLA in healthy donors. Measured with immunoSEQ multiplex PCR; TCRdb has only the in-frame clones, and not every one. The data contain about 58,000 clones, more than 75% of them seen just once; the ten biggest clones take up around 1%. The source material was PBMCs. The receptors stem from a man between 18 and 29 years old in good health and CMV-seronegative.

The chain links TRBV15 to TRBJ2-7; TRBD2 aligns across 13 bases. Germline CDR1 reads LNHNV; CDR2 reads YYDKDF (reference sequence). The CDR3 sequence is 16 residues long. With V trimmed by 1 base and J by 7 bases, 7 bases remained unmatched. CDR3 protein: CATSRAGLAGAGEQYF. CDR3 nucleotide sequence: TGTGCCACCAGCAGAGCCGGACTAGCGGGAGCGGGGGAGCAGTACTTC. Using reference TRBV15 and TRBJ2-7 for the parts outside the CDR3, the full variable domain is DAMVIQNPRYQVTQFGKPVTLSCSQTLNHNVMYWYQQKSSQAPKLLFHYYDKDFNNEADTPDNFQSRRPNTSFCFLDIRSPGLGDTAMYLCATSRAGLAGAGEQYFGPGTRLTVT.

J is TRBJ2-5 and V is TRBV27, with 8 positions matching TRBD1. This CDR3 spans 13 amino acids. The trim removed 6 bases at V and 5 bases at J, leaving 5 bases unmatched. Germline assignment: CDR1 MNHEY and CDR2 SMNVEV (reference sequence). The CDR3 bases are TGTGCCAGCAGCTATACAGGGGGGGAGACCCAGTACTTC. This gives the protein CASSYTGGETQYF.

Written as DNA, the CDR3 is TGTGCCAGCAGTCCCACGGGTCCGGGTAGCAATCAGCCCCAGCATTTT. This codes for CASSPTGPGSNQPQHF. The chain couples TRBV27 to TRBJ1-5; D is uncertain. V was clipped by 5 bases and J by 0 bases, with 14 bases between them. CDR3 size: 16 residues. CDR1 is MNHEY and CDR2 is SMNVEV in the germline V gene (reference sequence).

V and J are TRBV7-9 and TRBJ1-1; tentatively, D is TRBD1 (5 bases). The CDR3 is 16 residues long. V was clipped by 5 bases and J by 2 bases, with 18 bases between them. CDR1 SEHNR and CDR2 FQNEAQ come from the germline V gene (reference sequence). Here the CDR3 reads CASSPSVAGFNTEAFF. Written as DNA, the CDR3 is TGTGCCAGCAGCCCGTCCGTGGCAGGGTTCAACACTGAAGCTTTCTTT.

This chain connects TRBV28 to TRBJ1-5; D perhaps matches TRBD1 (5 bases). The CDR3 covers 15 residues. Germline values: CDR1 MDHEN, CDR2 SYDVKM. Trimming took off 6 bases at V and 0 bases at J, with 12 bases between the two ends. CDR3: CASRPDRPSNQPQHF. The CDR3 DNA reads TGTGCCAGCAGACCCGACAGACCTAGCAATCAGCCCCAGCATTTT.

This clone was seen once. The chain carries TRBV19 and TRBJ1-2, with TRBD1 as a possible D gene (6 bases). V gave up 6 bases and J gave up 4 bases, with 15 bases separating them. This CDR3 contains 14 residues. Germline CDR1 LNHDA, CDR2 SQIVND (reference sequence). The CDR3 protein is CASSTAGATYGYTF. The CDR3 DNA reads as TGTGCCAGTAGCACCGCAGGGGCAACCTATGGCTACACCTTC. Based on the CDR3 plus reference TRBV19 and TRBJ1-2, the full variable domain is DGGITQSPKYLFRKEGQNVTLSCEQNLNHDAMYWYRQDPGQGLRLIYYSQIVNDFQKGDIAEGYSVSREKKESFPLTVTSAQKNPTAFYLCASSTAGATYGYTFGSGTRLTVV.

The chain couples TRBV19 to TRBJ2-7; 11 bases fit TRBD1. CDR3 length: 14 residues. V shed 6 bases, J shed 7 bases, and the junction held 8 bases outside the gene matches. In germline, CDR1 is LNHDA, CDR2 SQIVND (reference sequence). The CDR3 loop reads CASSPGTGGREQYF. The CDR3 DNA reads as TGTGCCAGTAGCCCCGGGACAGGGGGTCGGGAGCAGTACTTC.

The J gene is TRBJ2-3, the V gene TRBV7-8; D gene uncertain. The V end lost 1 base, the J end lost 3 bases, and 5 bases lay between the germline ends. The germline CDR1 and CDR2 sequences are SGHVS and FQNEAQ. The CDR3 extends over 13 amino acids. This CDR3 reads CASSLVLTDTQYF. The CDR3 nucleotides are TGTGCCAGCAGCTTAGTGTTAACAGATACGCAGTATTTT.

The chain employs TRBV12-5 and TRBJ2-7; 11 bases line up with TRBD2. The CDR3 spans 15 residues. The germline gives CDR1 LGHNT, CDR2 FRNRAP. V shed 2 bases and J 1 base; nucleotides not matched to a gene: 1. This CDR3 reads CASGLSSGGSYEQYF. CDR3 DNA sequence: TGTGCTAGTGGTTTGTCTAGCGGGGGGTCCTACGAGCAGTACTTC.

The V gene is TRBV20-1, the J gene TRBJ1-1; the D is unclear. This CDR3 comprises 11 residues. Trimming pared 4 bases from V and 2 bases from J, leaving 5 bases between. The germline gives CDR1 DFQATT, CDR2 SNEGSKA (reference sequence). The CDR3 bases are TGCAGTGCTACCCAAAACACTGAAGCTTTCTTT. The encoded protein is CSATQNTEAFF.

This chain uses TRBV20-1 with TRBJ1-4; unclear D gene. Germline V lookup: CDR1 DFQATT, CDR2 SNEGSKA (reference sequence). The V gene lost 3 bases and the J gene lost 7 bases, with 3 bases spanning the gap. The CDR3 sequence is 10 residues long. CDR3 sequence (DNA): TGCAGTGCTAGTAGTGAAAAACTGTTTTTT. This translates into CSASSEKLFF.

The chain carries TRBV5-1 and TRBJ1-2; the match to TRBD1 covers 9 bases. V was pared by 4 bases and J by 7 bases, with 14 bases of the junction left unmatched. Germline CDR1 reads SGHRS; CDR2 reads YFSETQ. The CDR3 totals 16 residues. CDR3 residues: CASSPTPTGTGSGYTF. CDR3 DNA: TGCGCCAGCAGCCCCACCCCAACCGGGACAGGGAGTGGCTACACCTTC.

The genes are TRBV28 and TRBJ2-7; the match to TRBD1 covers 7 bases. V shed 2 bases, J shed 2 bases, and the junction held 15 bases outside the gene matches. The CDR3 is made up of 18 amino acids. Germline lookup yields CDR1 MDHEN and CDR2 SYDVKM. Here the CDR3 reads CASSLGTVIRIEAYEQYF. The CDR3 DNA reads as TGTGCCAGCAGTTTAGGGACAGTGATTCGGATTGAGGCCTACGAGCAGTACTTC.

J is TRBJ2-6 and V is TRBV10-2; TRBD1 is a possible D gene (5 bases). V was pared by 1 base and J by 0 bases, with 7 bases between. Per the germline V gene, CDR1 is WSHSY and CDR2 is SAAADI. There are 16 residues in the CDR3. For the CDR3, the DNA is TGCGCCAGCAGTGAGTTAAGGGGCTCTGGGGCCAACGTCCTGACTTTC. Translated, it gives CASSELRGSGANVLTF.

The gene calls are TRBV7-8 and TRBJ1-5, with D maybe TRBD1 (6 bases). CDR1 is SGHVS and CDR2 is FQNEAQ in the germline V gene. The V gene lost 5 bases and the J gene lost 6 bases, with 17 bases spanning the gap. CDR3 length: 15 residues. The CDR3 DNA reads as TGTGCCAGCAGCGAGTGGTCAACAGGGATTCAGCCCCAGCATTTT. This gives the protein CASSEWSTGIQPQHF.

V gene TRBV19 combines with J gene TRBJ1-1; the D gene is possibly TRBD1 (6 bases). Per germline, CDR1 LNHDA and CDR2 SQIVND (reference sequence). Deletions cut 7 bases from V and 5 bases from J, with 14 bases between. The CDR3 contains 13 residues. The CDR3, as DNA: TGTGCCAGTACCACACAGGGTCTTACTGAAGCTTTCTTT. This sequence encodes CASTTQGLTEAFF.

V is TRBV2 and J is TRBJ1-1; D unclear. The CDR3 length is 13 residues. Germline V gene data show CDR1 as SNHLY and CDR2 as FYNNEI. Trimming removed 6 bases at V and 0 bases at J, with 8 bases between. CDR3 sequence reads: CASSAEMNTEAFF. In nucleotides, the CDR3 is TGTGCCAGCAGCGCTGAGATGAACACTGAAGCTTTCTTT.

This chain connects TRBV6-6 to TRBJ2-7; D is perhaps TRBD1 (7 bases). CDR1 and CDR2 from the germline V gene are MNHNY and SVGAGI (reference sequence). The CDR3 is 14 residues long. V was trimmed by 5 bases and J by 5 bases, leaving 16 bases between them. In DNA, the CDR3 is TGTGCCAGCAGTGGCGGGACAGAGTGGGACGAGCAGTACTTC. This translates into CASSGGTEWDEQYF.

The chain joins TRBV29-1 to TRBJ2-3; weak D call: TRBD2 (6 bases). Germline V gene sequence: CDR1 SQVTM, CDR2 ANQGSEA. Trimming cost V 6 bases and J 4 bases, with 11 bases left between them. This CDR3 is 12 amino acids long. The CDR3 loop reads CSVGRDSDTQYF. As DNA, the CDR3 is TGCAGCGTCGGGAGAGATTCAGATACGCAGTATTTT.